These T cell receptor beta chains were read from a single sample in a study of shared clonotypes between healthy human individuals. Produced via immunoSEQ multiplex PCR; TCRdb's table is partial and in-frame only. In the table there are 650,000 to 750,000 clones, approximately 75% of which are singletons. The sample comprised memory CD4+ T cells sorted from blood. The receptors derive from a woman younger than 45 in good health. The CDR3 runs from the conserved cysteine through the conserved F or W. The D gene is left open where the match is weak. The size field is filled for only some rows; it gives once, few, many or a size class.

clone_size,j_call,cdr3_length,v_call,d_call,cdr3_nt,cdr3_aa
NA,TRBJ1-2,14,TRBV6-1,NA,TGTGCCAGCAGTTTACAGGGCAAGGAGTATGGCTACACCTTC,CASSLQGKEYGYTF
NA,TRBJ2-2,14,TRBV11-2,TRBD1,TGTGCCAGCAGCTTGCAGGGGGCCACCGGGGAGCTGTTTTTT,CASSLQGATGELFF
NA,TRBJ1-5,17,TRBV28,NA,TGTGCCAGCAGAATTAGGATGGGGAGGGATAGCAATCAGCCCCAGCATTTT,CASRIRMGRDSNQPQHF
NA,TRBJ1-5,13,TRBV2,NA,TGTGCCAGCAGTGAGGGTGGGGATCAGCCCCAGCATTTT,CASSEGGDQPQHF
NA,TRBJ1-3,13,TRBV5-6,NA,TGTGCCAGCAGCAAACAGGGAGGAAACACCATATATTTT,CASSKQGGNTIYF
once,TRBJ1-2,13,TRBV6-6,NA,TGTGCCAGCAGTCGGGGGCGCGACTATGGCTACACCTTC,CASSRGRDYGYTF
NA,TRBJ2-4,15,TRBV7-6,TRBD2,TGTGCCAGCAGCCTAGCGGGAGGCGGGATAAACATTCAGTACTTC,CASSLAGGGINIQYF
NA,TRBJ2-2,17,TRBV7-9,NA,TGTGCCAGCAGCTCCCTTTCTTGGACAGCGAACACCGGGGAGCTGTTTTTT,CASSSLSWTANTGELFF
NA,TRBJ2-3,16,TRBV25-1,TRBD1,TGTGCCAGCAGTGGAAAAGACAGGGGCAGCACAGATACGCAGTATTTT,CASSGKDRGSTDTQYF
NA,TRBJ2-7,13,TRBV29-1,TRBD2,TGCAGCGTTGATCTAGCGGGAACCCACGAGCAGTACTTC,CSVDLAGTHEQYF
NA,TRBJ2-3,15,TRBV5-1,NA,TGCGCCAGCAGCTTCCTAGGTGAAGGCACAGATACGCAGTATTTT,CASSFLGEGTDTQYF
NA,TRBJ1-2,16,TRBV7-2,TRBD1,TGTGCCAGCAGCACTAGGGGGACAGGGTTTAACTATGGCTACACCTTC,CASSTRGTGFNYGYTF
once,TRBJ2-6,15,TRBV28,NA,TGTGCCAGCAGACGTTCGGGCTCTGGGGCCAACGTCCTGACTTTC,CASRRSGSGANVLTF
NA,TRBJ2-7,12,TRBV4-1,NA,TGCGCCAGCAGCCAAATTGGCGACGAGCAGTACTTC,CASSQIGDEQYF
few,TRBJ1-4,16,TRBV15,NA,TGTGCCACCAGCAGCCAGGGAACTACAGTTAAAGAAAAACTGTTTTTT,CATSSQGTTVKEKLFF
NA,TRBJ2-6,17,TRBV27,NA,TGTGCCACCGGAACACACACTTATCCCTCTGGGGCCAACGTCCTGACTTTC,CATGTHTYPSGANVLTF
NA,TRBJ2-3,11,TRBV2,NA,TGTGCCAGCAGACAGGCAGATACGCAGTATTTT,CASRQADTQYF
many,TRBJ2-1,17,TRBV14,TRBD2,TGTGCCAGCAGCCAAGCCCTCCCTAGCGGGAGAATCAATGAGCAGTTCTTC,CASSQALPSGRINEQFF
NA,TRBJ2-7,13,TRBV10-1,TRBD1,TGCGCCAGCAGTGAGTCGACAGGGGTCGAGCAGTACTTC,CASSESTGVEQYF
few,TRBJ2-1,13,TRBV25-1,TRBD1,TGTGCCAGCAGTGGGGGGACAGGGTATGAGCAGTTCTTC,CASSGGTGYEQFF
few,TRBJ2-1,14,TRBV7-2,NA,TGTGCCAGCAGCCACCTCCGAGGGAGGGGGGAGCAGTTCTTC,CASSHLRGRGEQFF
NA,TRBJ2-1,14,TRBV2,TRBD2,TGTGCCACTCTCCGGGTGGCGGGAGGGTATGAGCAGTTCTTC,CATLRVAGGYEQFF